This T cell receptor beta chain was identified during a study of OX40 agonist ivuxolimab in advanced cancers. On the study more broadly: Patients enrolled in dose escalation were diagnosed with hepatocellular carcinoma, melanoma, renal cell or head and neck cancer. Prior checkpoint blockade (anti-PD-1, anti-PD-L1 or anti-CTLA-4) was permitted; less than 45% had it. Study results and caveats: Among the least clonally expanded were partial responders at 0.1-3.0 mg/kg. Clonal expansion was seen in CD4+ and CD8+ blood T cells by week 6 at 0.1 to 3.0 mg/kg.

Germline values: CDR1 SGHTA, CDR2 FQGTGA. Unmatched junction bases numbered 11, after V lost 6 bases and J lost 4 bases. This CDR3 comprises 16 residues. Notes on this clone: The antigen is undetermined.

Method: immunoSEQ multiplex PCR; TCRdb's copy keeps in-frame clones and lacks some. The sample lists about 82,000 clones, more than 70% seen once, with 2.4% in the top ten. V is TRBV7-3 and J is TRBJ1-4, with TRBD1 matching 7 bases. The sequences come from CD4+ or CD8+ T cells sorted from blood, collected in a trial of the OX40 agonist ivuxolimab. This TCR derives from an adult with an advanced solid tumor such as melanoma, head and neck, liver or kidney cancer. CDR3 residues: CASRHNWAGGNEKLFF. CDR3 coding DNA: TGTGCCAGCAGACATAATTGGGCAGGGGGTAATGAAAAACTGTTTTTT.